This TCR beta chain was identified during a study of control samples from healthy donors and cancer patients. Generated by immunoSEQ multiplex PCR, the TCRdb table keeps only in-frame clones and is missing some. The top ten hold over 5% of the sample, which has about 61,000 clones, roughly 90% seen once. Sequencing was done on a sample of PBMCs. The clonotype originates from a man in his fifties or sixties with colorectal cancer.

CDR3 amino acids: CASSLAWEGETQYF. CDR3 DNA sequence: TGTGCCAGCAGCTTAGCGTGGGAGGGAGAGACCCAGTACTTC. This chain uses TRBV7-2 with TRBJ2-5; 7 bases match TRBD2. In germline, CDR1 is SGHTA, CDR2 FQGNSA. The CDR3 has 14 residues. J was trimmed by 4 bases and V by 0 bases; bases with no gene match: 2. Full variable domain (outside the CDR3, taken from reference TRBV7-2 and TRBJ2-5): GAGVSQSPSNKVTEKGKDVELRCDPISGHTALYWYRQSLGQGLEFLIYFQGNSAPDKSGLPSDRFSAERTGGSVSTLTIQRTQQEDSAVYLCASSLAWEGETQYFGPGTRLLVL.